This is a list of T cell receptor beta chains from one sample in a study of OX40 agonist ivuxolimab in advanced cancers. Assay used: immunoSEQ multiplex PCR; TCRdb lists only in-frame clones, some missing. Among 55,000 to 90,000 clones listed, around 80% were seen once. The sequences come from CD4+ or CD8+ T cells sorted from blood, collected in a trial of the OX40 agonist ivuxolimab. The receptor set was obtained from an adult with an advanced solid tumor such as melanoma, head and neck, liver or kidney cancer. Each CDR3 is given with its conserved first and last residue. D genes are given only for firm matches. Some rows have no size entry. The others give once, few or many, or a class for an expanded clone.

D	V	J	size	CDR3	DNA
TRBD1	TRBV11-3	TRBJ1-1	medium-sized	CASSQTGRPEEAFF	TGTGCCAGCAGCCAGACAGGGAGGCCTGAGGAAGCTTTCTTT
NA	TRBV7-2	TRBJ1-1	NA	CASRSRAVEAFF	TGTGCCAGCAGGTCCAGGGCGGTTGAAGCTTTCTTT
NA	TRBV18	TRBJ2-5	NA	CASSYTGFQETQYF	TGTGCCAGCTCATATACAGGGTTTCAAGAGACCCAGTACTTC
TRBD1	TRBV19	TRBJ1-5	NA	CASSSEGTVNQPQHF	TGTGCCAGTAGTAGCGAAGGGACAGTTAATCAGCCCCAGCATTTT
TRBD1	TRBV5-6	TRBJ1-3	NA	CASSLTGAALLGNTIYF	TGTGCCAGCAGCTTGACAGGGGCGGCCCTCCTTGGAAACACCATATATTTT
NA	TRBV5-1	TRBJ2-2	few	CASSLNTDRLTGELFF	TGCGCCAGCAGCCTAAATACGGACAGACTTACCGGGGAGCTGTTTTTT
TRBD2	TRBV11-2	TRBJ2-5	few	CASSLDLAGGMKTQYF	TGTGCCAGCAGCTTAGATCTGGCGGGGGGGATGAAGACCCAGTACTTC
TRBD1	TRBV14	TRBJ2-4	few	CASSPGQGEVPAKNIQYF	TGTGCCAGCAGCCCCGGACAGGGGGAGGTTCCAGCCAAAAACATTCAGTACTTC
TRBD2	TRBV28	TRBJ2-3	NA	CASSRPTSGGAGGTQYF	TGTGCCAGCAGCCGCCCGACTAGCGGGGGAGCCGGAGGTACGCAGTATTTT
TRBD1	TRBV6-1	TRBJ1-2	NA	CASSPQGDYGYTF	TGTGCCAGCAGTCCACAGGGGGACTATGGCTACACCTTC
NA	TRBV11-2	TRBJ1-1	NA	CASSLLRARNTEAFF	TGTGCCAGCAGCTTACTGAGGGCCAGAAACACTGAAGCTTTCTTT
NA	TRBV7-8	TRBJ1-1	NA	CASSPRTGTGNTEAFF	TGTGCCAGCAGCCCTCGCACAGGGACGGGGAACACTGAAGCTTTCTTT
NA	TRBV5-1	TRBJ2-2	few	CASTLGGVAGELFF	TGCGCCAGCACCCTAGGGGGGGTCGCCGGGGAGCTGTTTTTT
NA	TRBV5-1	TRBJ1-2	NA	CASSLGGGYTF	TGCGCCAGCAGCTTGGGCGGAGGCTACACCTTC
TRBD2	TRBV19	TRBJ2-1	NA	CASQIKRGGFRHYNEQFF	TGTGCCAGTCAAATAAAACGGGGGGGCTTCAGACACTACAATGAGCAGTTCTTC
NA	TRBV13	TRBJ1-2	NA	CASSSLLRNYGYTF	TGTGCCAGCAGCTCCCTCCTCAGAAACTATGGCTACACCTTC
TRBD1	TRBV30	TRBJ1-2	few	CAWSGGLTGLPNYGYTF	TGTGCCTGGAGTGGCGGGTTGACAGGGCTTCCCAACTATGGCTACACCTTC
NA	TRBV2	TRBJ1-5	NA	CASSETYSNQPQHF	TGTGCCAGCAGTGAAACTTATAGCAATCAGCCCCAGCATTTT
NA	TRBV5-1	TRBJ1-3	NA	CASSPRGAGNTIYF	TGCGCCAGCAGCCCGCGGGGGGCGGGAAACACCATATATTTT
NA	TRBV7-8	TRBJ2-7	NA	CASSLVEGPAYEQYF	TGTGCCAGCAGCTTAGTGGAAGGACCTGCCTACGAGCAGTACTTC
TRBD1	TRBV27	TRBJ1-2	NA	CASRDRGPPLYGYTF	TGTGCCAGCAGGGACAGGGGGCCCCCCCTCTATGGCTACACCTTC
TRBD2	TRBV5-6	TRBJ2-5	NA	CASSSLSGEAEETQYF	TGTGCCAGCAGCTCCCTTAGCGGGGAGGCAGAAGAGACCCAGTACTTC
NA	TRBV18	TRBJ2-2	NA	CASSPNRDLTGELFF	TGTGCCAGCTCACCGAACAGGGATCTCACCGGGGAGCTGTTTTTT
NA	TRBV5-6	TRBJ1-1	NA	CASSRGEGTEAFF	TGTGCCAGCAGCCGCGGGGAGGGGACTGAAGCTTTCTTT
NA	TRBV6-5	TRBJ1-5	once	CASSRPGRGQPQHF	TGTGCCAGCAGTAGACCCGGGAGGGGTCAGCCCCAGCATTTT
NA	TRBV19	TRBJ1-1	once	CASSITGLNTEAFF	TGTGCCAGTAGTATCACTGGGCTGAACACTGAAGCTTTCTTT
TRBD1	TRBV18	TRBJ1-5	NA	CASSQQGENNQPQHF	TGTGCCAGCTCTCAACAGGGGGAAAACAATCAGCCCCAGCATTTT
TRBD1	TRBV27	TRBJ1-5	medium-sized	CASSFLTGGNQPQHF	TGTGCCAGCAGTTTCTTAACAGGGGGCAATCAGCCCCAGCATTTT
NA	TRBV7-8	TRBJ2-1	NA	CASSTFTGTNEQFF	TGTGCCAGCAGTACATTTACCGGGACCAATGAGCAGTTCTTC
NA	TRBV7-9	TRBJ1-2	NA	CASSLGGRDNSYGYTF	TGTGCCAGCAGCTTAGGGGGCAGGGATAACAGCTATGGCTACACCTTC